Each of the 7 T cell receptor beta chains below was sequenced from the same sample in a study of T cells in Graves' hyperthyroidism and ophthalmopathy. TCR beta CDR3 region amplification was performed from RNA transcripts. RT-PCR in the first round (using the HTBI primer set) targeted the TCR CDR3. From the multiplex PCR reads, TCRdb called clonotypes with MiXCR, one entry per CDR3 protein. Seen here are hundreds of thousands of distinct CDR3 sequences, just under 20% observed once, and the top ten hold over 45%. The sequenced sample consisted of blood. These receptors came from a man aged 35-49 years with Graves' ophthalmopathy.

The rearrangement links TRBV4-3 to TRBJ2-7; tentative D call: TRBD1 (6 bases). The V gene's germline CDR1 is LGHNA and CDR2 YSLEER. Between the trimmed V and J ends, which lost 1 base and 5 bases, there was a span of 12 bases. The CDR3 extends over 14 amino acids. The CDR3 DNA reads as TGCGCCAGCAGCCAAGTTATGGGGACAAACGAGCAGTACTTC. It codes for CASSQVMGTNEQYF.

This clonotype has at least ten counts. This chain connects TRBV7-9 to TRBJ2-5, with 11 bases that match TRBD1. CDR1 and CDR2 (germline): SEHNR, FQNEAQ (reference sequence). After removal of 4 bases from V and 5 bases from J, the junction contained 9 bases not matched to a gene. The CDR3 runs 16 residues. CDR3 amino acids: CASSSWTGGHVETQYF. The CDR3 DNA is TGTGCCAGCAGCTCCTGGACAGGGGGCCATGTTGAGACCCAGTACTTC. Full variable domain (rest looked up from reference TRBV7-9 and TRBJ2-5): DTGVSQNPRHKITKRGQNVTFRCDPISEHNRLYWYRQTLGQGPEFLTYFQNEAQLEKSRLLSDRFSAERPKGSFSTLEIQRTEQGDSAMYLCASSSWTGGHVETQYFGPGTRLLVL.

In this sample, this clonotype turned up many times. The chain combines TRBV3-1 with TRBJ2-7; D not resolved. Germline V gives CDR1 LGHDT, CDR2 YNNKEL (reference sequence). Trimming stripped 0 bases from V and 1 base from J, with 4 bases between. The CDR3 extends over 13 amino acids. CDR3 nucleotide sequence: TGTGCCAGCAGCCAAGACAGGTCCTACGAGCAGTACTTC. Its translation: CASSQDRSYEQYF.

V usage is TRBV7-2 and J usage is TRBJ2-2; 12 bases fit TRBD2. CDR1 and CDR2 (germline): SGHTA, FQGNSA. The ends lost 1 base at V and 0 bases at J; junction bases unmatched: 3. The CDR3 is made up of 18 amino acids. The CDR3 protein is CASSLVGLAGTNTGELFF. In DNA, the CDR3 is TGTGCCAGCAGCTTAGTAGGACTAGCGGGGACGAACACCGGGGAGCTGTTTTTT.

This clonotype showed up just a few times. The genes are TRBV5-1 and TRBJ1-2, with 11 bases matching TRBD1. Germline loops: CDR1 SGHRS, CDR2 YFSETQ. Germline trimming cut 4 bases from V and 4 bases from J; bases unmatched to any gene: 12. CDR3 length: 17 residues. CDR3 amino acids: CASSTNGGTGGTYGYTF. The CDR3 coding sequence is TGCGCCAGCAGCACCAACGGGGGGACAGGGGGAACCTATGGCTACACCTTC.

The chain links TRBV28 to TRBJ2-3; 8 bases line up with TRBD1. Germline CDR1 reads MDHEN; CDR2 reads SYDVKM. This CDR3 has 16 amino acids. The V segment lost 7 bases and the J segment 0 bases; nucleotides outside the gene matches: 9. CDR3 region: CASIGGPGGSTDTQYF. In nucleotides, the CDR3 is TGTGCCAGCATCGGTGGGCCAGGGGGCAGCACAGATACGCAGTATTTT.

This clonotype occurred many times. V is TRBV7-9 and J is TRBJ2-3, with 7 bases aligning to TRBD1. The V gene end was trimmed by 7 bases and the J gene end by 0 bases; junction bases not matched to a gene: 7. Germline CDR1 and CDR2: SEHNR and FQNEAQ (reference sequence). This CDR3 is built from 15 residues. CDR3 residues: CASNGDSTSTDTQYF. CDR3 DNA sequence: TGTGCCAGCAATGGGGACAGCACTAGCACAGATACGCAGTATTTT.